This note documents a single TCR beta chain sequence. Data came from immunoSEQ multiplex PCR; TCRdb stores just in-frame clones and leaves some out. Of approximately 82,000 clones in the sample, 85% to 95% were seen once. The sample comes from a study of blood T cell repertoires in COVID-19. There are 14 residues in the CDR3. V gave up 6 bases and J gave up 2 bases, with 13 bases separating them. Germline V gene sequence: CDR1 MDHEN, CDR2 SYDVKM. This sequence joins TRBV28 and TRBJ1-1, with a possible D match to TRBD1 (5 bases). The origin of this receptor is an older woman with active COVID-19. The material sequenced was peripheral blood. The CDR3 nucleotides read TGTGCCAGCAGCGCGGGGGGTTTAAACACTGAAGCTTTCTTT. Its protein product is CASSAGGLNTEAFF.